The 27 T cell receptor beta chains below all came from one sample that was sequenced in a study of T cell changes during pregnancy in multiple sclerosis. Repertoires were generated with immunoSEQ multiplex PCR, while TCRdb's copy carries only in-frame clones and drops some. The profile shows roughly 45,000 clones, 80% to 95% of them singletons. The specimen was CD8+ T cells from peripheral blood mononuclear cells, collected after pregnancy. These receptors came from a female donor with multiple sclerosis, enrolled in a pregnancy study.

This rearrangement joins TRBV27 to TRBJ2-7, with D unresolved. The germline gives CDR1 MNHEY, CDR2 SMNVEV (reference sequence). The V end lost 5 bases, the J end lost 7 bases, and 3 bases lay between the germline ends. The CDR3 runs 9 residues. The CDR3 region has the DNA TGTGCCAGCAGTGCGGAGCAGTACTTC. This encodes CASSAEQYF.

The rearrangement joins TRBV9 to TRBJ2-5; TRBD2 matches 9 bases. CDR3 length equals 15 residues. Germline-derived CDR1 and CDR2 are SGDLS and YYNGEE. The V and J ends lost 4 bases and 5 bases, in that order; junction bases with no gene match: 9. The CDR3 DNA follows: TGTGCCAGCAGCATATCCGGGACTAGCTACGAGACCCAGTACTTC. It translates to CASSISGTSYETQYF. The full variable domain, rest sourced from reference TRBV9 and TRBJ2-5, is DSGVTQTPKHLITATGQRVTLRCSPRSGDLSVYWYQQSLDQGLQFLIQYYNGEERAKGNILERFSAQQFPDLHSELNLSSLELGDSALYFCASSISGTSYETQYFGPGTRLLVL.

This sequence joins TRBV6-1 and TRBJ1-6, with D perhaps matching TRBD1 (5 bases). Looked up from germline, CDR1 is MNHNS and CDR2 is SASEGT. This CDR3 region has 15 residues. V lost 2 bases and J lost 9, with 14 bases in between. CDR3: CASSEFGGWASPLHF. CDR3 DNA: TGTGCCAGCAGTGAATTCGGGGGGTGGGCTTCACCCCTCCACTTT.

The genes are TRBV27 and TRBJ1-2; D might be TRBD1 (5 bases). V shed 6 bases and J shed 5 bases, with 7 bases lying between them. Germline loops: CDR1 MNHEY, CDR2 SMNVEV (reference sequence). The CDR3 is 11 residues long. CDR3 bases: TGTGCCAGCAGAGGGGAATATGGCTACACCTTC. Protein: CASRGEYGYTF.

The chain has TRBV7-2 and TRBJ1-3; D is undetermined. This CDR3 is 15 amino acids long. Germline CDR1 SGHTA, CDR2 FQGNSA. V was pared by 5 bases and J by 0 bases, with 11 bases between. CDR3 region: CASSRSGSSGNTIYF. The CDR3 nucleotides read TGTGCCAGCAGCCGCTCGGGGTCCTCTGGAAACACCATATATTTT.

This chain links TRBV30 with TRBJ1-1; D is possibly TRBD1 (5 bases). The CDR3 covers 14 residues. Deletions cut 0 bases from V and 5 bases from J, with 13 bases between. Germline V gene data show CDR1 as GTSNPN and CDR2 as SVGIG (reference sequence). The CDR3 DNA reads TGTGCCTGGAGTGTCGGGCAGGGCCGGACTGAAGCTTTCTTT. This sequence encodes CAWSVGQGRTEAFF.

The rearrangement links TRBV10-3 to TRBJ2-2; 7 bases match TRBD1. Losses at the gene ends were 8 bases for V and 6 bases for J; bases not matched to a gene: 3. CDR3 length: 12 amino acids. The germline CDR1 and CDR2 sequences are ENHRY and SYGVKD. The CDR3 loop is CAIPRGSGELFF. CDR3 DNA sequence: TGTGCCATCCCCAGGGGGTCCGGGGAGCTGTTTTTT.

This sequence joins TRBV18 and TRBJ2-7; possibly TRBD1 for D (7 bases). The CDR3 loop spans 19 amino acids. V dropped 6 bases and J dropped 3 bases, with 30 bases sitting between them. Germline CDR1 KGHSH, CDR2 LQKENI. DNA for the CDR3: TGTGCCAGCTCGCGCGGGCCACAGGGGTACGGGAGATTACGCTACGAGCAGTACTTC. Translating gives CASSRGPQGYGRLRYEQYF.

V and J are TRBV6-1 and TRBJ1-5; D gene unclear. The germline V and J ends were trimmed by 2 bases and 0 bases, with 8 bases remaining between them. From germline, CDR1 is MNHNS and CDR2 SASEGT. This CDR3 spans 15 amino acids. The CDR3 DNA reads as TGTGCCAGCAGTGAACGGGATTCTAGCAATCAGCCCCAGCATTTT. It is translated as CASSERDSSNQPQHF.

The chain couples TRBV7-2 to TRBJ2-3, with 7 bases fitting TRBD2. Losses at the gene ends were 11 bases for V and 2 bases for J; bases not matched to a gene: 10. The CDR3 is 14 amino acids. Germline V CDR1 and CDR2: SGHTA, FQGNSA. Written as DNA, the CDR3 is TGTGCCTCGCGTAGGGACTACAACACAGATACGCAGTATTTT. Protein sequence: CASRRDYNTDTQYF.

The rearrangement uses TRBV5-1 and TRBJ1-2, with TRBD1 as a possible D gene (5 bases). V was pared by 0 bases and J by 7 bases, with 13 bases between. This CDR3 has 14 residues. CDR1 and CDR2 (germline): SGHRS, YFSETQ. CDR3 in amino acids: CASSLGGRDFGYTF. CDR3 in DNA: TGCGCCAGCAGCTTGGGGGGGAGGGATTTTGGCTACACCTTC.

The CDR3: CASSVGQSSGDGYTF. The CDR3 DNA sequence: TGTGCCAGCAGCGTAGGACAGAGTTCAGGGGACGGCTACACCTTC. The J gene is TRBJ1-2, the V gene TRBV9; D perhaps matches TRBD1 (6 bases). V was pared by 0 bases and J by 8 bases, with 17 bases between. The CDR3 contains 15 residues. Germline-derived CDR1 and CDR2 are SGDLS and YYNGEE.

The rearrangement uses TRBV4-1 and TRBJ2-7; tentative D call: TRBD2 (5 bases). Trimming removed 4 bases from V and 2 bases from J, with 24 bases in between. The CDR3 length is 18 residues. Germline CDR1 reads MGHRA; CDR2 reads YSYEKL. The CDR3 spells CASSPQEGLGASAYEQYF. CDR3 DNA: TGCGCCAGCAGCCCTCAAGAGGGTTTGGGAGCTTCCGCCTACGAGCAGTACTTC.

The chain couples TRBV10-3 to TRBJ1-1; TRBD1 matches at 7 bases. Germline-derived CDR1 and CDR2 are ENHRY and SYGVKD. The ends lost 4 bases at V and 1 base at J; junction bases unmatched: 3. The CDR3 is made up of 14 amino acids. In nucleotides, the CDR3 is TGTGCCATCAGTGCAACAGGGGAGAACACTGAAGCTTTCTTT. Translated: CAISATGENTEAFF.

The chain combines TRBV14 with TRBJ2-7; D may be TRBD1 (6 bases). Looked up from germline, CDR1 is SGHDN and CDR2 is FVKESK. CDR3 length equals 15 residues. Trimming shortened V by 2 bases and J by 3 bases, and 14 bases separated the two germline ends. The CDR3 region has the DNA TGTGCCAGCAGCCAATGGACAGCAGGAAACTACGAGCAGTACTTC. Its protein product is CASSQWTAGNYEQYF.

The rearrangement links TRBV4-2 to TRBJ1-5, with D perhaps TRBD1 (5 bases). The V and J ends lost 0 bases and 2 bases respectively, with 14 bases between them. The CDR3 length is 17 residues. The V gene's germline CDR1 is LGHNA and CDR2 YNFKEQ. This CDR3 reads CASSQDKGDEGNQPQHF. The CDR3 DNA reads as TGTGCCAGCAGCCAAGATAAAGGGGATGAGGGCAATCAGCCCCAGCATTTT.

The chain uses TRBV14 and TRBJ2-1, with a weak D call TRBD1 (6 bases). Germline V gives CDR1 SGHDN, CDR2 FVKESK. The V and J ends lost 1 base and 9 bases respectively, with 16 bases between them. The CDR3 contains 15 residues. The CDR3 sequence: CASSQVTGEGSEQFF. The CDR3, as DNA: TGTGCCAGCAGCCAAGTGACAGGAGAAGGTAGTGAGCAGTTCTTC.

This chain connects TRBV15 to TRBJ2-1; D remains unclear. The ends were cut back, 0 bases at V and 6 bases at J, with 9 bases in the middle. CDR3 length: 14 amino acids. CDR1 is LNHNV, CDR2 YYDKDF, per germline (reference sequence). The CDR3 is CATSRDRQANEQFF. The CDR3, as DNA: TGTGCCACCAGCAGAGATCGGCAGGCCAATGAGCAGTTCTTC.

V usage is TRBV27 and J usage is TRBJ1-1, with D maybe TRBD1 (6 bases). V lost 2 bases, J lost 6 bases, and 13 bases lay in between. CDR1 is MNHEY, CDR2 SMNVEV, per germline (reference sequence). The CDR3 sequence is 14 residues long. The CDR3 sequence: CASSLSRGGAEAFF. The CDR3 DNA reads TGTGCCAGCAGTTTAAGCAGGGGAGGGGCTGAAGCTTTCTTT.

V usage is TRBV12-5 and J usage is TRBJ1-3; 8 nucleotides line up with TRBD1. This CDR3 has 16 amino acids. Per the germline V gene, CDR1 is LGHNT and CDR2 is FRNRAP. V was clipped by 0 bases and J by 6 bases; unmatched bases: 7. The DNA for the CDR3 is TGTGCTAGTGGTTTGGTCTCGACAGGGGATGAAAACACCATATATTTT. Amino acids: CASGLVSTGDENTIYF.

A single count supports this clone. The chain has TRBV6-6 and TRBJ2-3, with TRBD2 matching 10 bases. The CDR3 totals 16 residues. CDR1 and CDR2 from the germline V gene are MNHNY and SVGAGI (reference sequence). V was clipped by 2 bases and J by 1 base; unmatched bases: 3. The CDR3 loop reads CASSYTAGGGTDTQYF. The CDR3 DNA follows: TGTGCCAGCAGTTACACAGCGGGAGGGGGCACAGATACGCAGTATTTT.

This chain connects TRBV6-5 to TRBJ1-1; 8 bases are shared with TRBD1. From germline, CDR1 is MNHEY and CDR2 SVGAGI. This CDR3 region has 14 residues. V lost 1 base to trimming and J lost 7 bases; unmatched junction nucleotides: 5. CDR3 bases: TGTGCCAGCAGTTACTACACAGGGGGAAATGAAGCTTTCTTT. Encoded protein: CASSYYTGGNEAFF.

The J gene is TRBJ2-7, the V gene TRBV14; 7 nucleotides align to TRBD1. The end of the DNA is better explained by TRBJ2-1, so the J call may be wrong. CDR1 and CDR2 from the germline V gene are SGHDN and FVKESK. CDR3 length equals 14 residues. CDR3 nucleotides: TGTGCCAGCAGCCACCTGACAGGGAACAATGAGCAGTTCTTC. Translating it yields CASSHLTGNNEQFF.

The chain has TRBV7-2 and TRBJ2-7; D perhaps matches TRBD1 (5 bases). Trimming left V 5 bases short and J 4 bases short, with 18 bases between. The length of the CDR3 is 15 residues. Germline CDR1 SGHTA, CDR2 FQGNSA. CDR3 protein: CASSPQDSRFYEQYF. As DNA, the CDR3 is TGTGCCAGCAGCCCGCAAGACAGTCGTTTTTACGAGCAGTACTTC.

The table lists this clone with a count of one. The chain employs TRBV7-9 and TRBJ2-5, with D possibly being TRBD2 (5 bases). The CDR3 extends over 16 amino acids. The V gene lost 5 bases and the J gene lost 1 base, with 17 bases spanning the gap. Germline CDR1 SEHNR, CDR2 FQNEAQ (reference sequence). The CDR3 DNA follows: TGTGCCAGCAGCCCCCGGGGAGCGGACCCCCAAGAGACCCAGTACTTC. Its translation: CASSPRGADPQETQYF.

The chain is built from TRBV9 and TRBJ1-1; D possibly corresponds to TRBD1 (5 bases). From germline, CDR1 is SGDLS and CDR2 YYNGEE. The V end lost 4 bases, the J end lost 0 bases, and 16 bases lay between the germline ends. The CDR3 runs to 16 residues. This CDR3 reads CASSPGLILMNTEAFF. The CDR3 DNA is TGTGCCAGCAGCCCGGGACTGATACTCATGAACACTGAAGCTTTCTTT.

This chain joins TRBV2 and TRBJ1-1; 7 positions agree with TRBD1. The CDR3 runs to 20 residues. Trimming removed 0 bases from V and 0 bases from J; junction bases left unmatched: 16. CDR1 and CDR2 from the germline V gene are SNHLY and FYNNEI. The CDR3 region has the DNA TGTGCCAGCAGTGAAGCGCCTTTAACCTGGACAGGCCACCTGAACACTGAAGCTTTCTTT. Protein: CASSEAPLTWTGHLNTEAFF.